This paragraph covers one T cell receptor beta chain sequence. No antigen is known for it. The data belong to a study of CXCR3-negative and CXCR3-positive naive CD8 T cells. Germline V gene lookup returns CDR1 DFQATT and CDR2 SNEGSKA (reference sequence). CDR3 size: 12 residues. The authors made the TRB cDNA libraries by 5' RACE using UMI labels. TCRdb re-called the 5' RACE reads and catalogs CDR3 proteins one per entry, DNA excluded. In all, the sample yields tens of thousands of distinct CDR3 sequences. Notes on the study in general: Fresh PBMCs served for most assays, and CXCR3 expression fell partially after cryopreservation. Whereas both naive subsets had comparably high diversity, memory CD8+ cells had much lower diversity. Higher TRB CDR3 hydrophobicity marked CXCR3-positive naive cells relative to CXCR3-negative naive cells. Whereas memory cells differed, naive CXCR3-negative and CXCR3-positive cells shared similar TRBV-TRBJ usage.

Naive CD8+ T cells showed CD45RO-CCR7+CD27+CD95-. Specimen: naive CXCR3+ CD8+ T cells from blood. Subset described: CD45RO-CCR7+CD27+CD95- naive CD8+ T cells expressing CXCR3 (TNR3+). This chain links TRBV20-1 with TRBJ2-7. The TCR comes from a human donor in good health. Some clones in this sample may be carry-over from other donors' samples. Here the CDR3 reads CSGLFDSYEQYF.